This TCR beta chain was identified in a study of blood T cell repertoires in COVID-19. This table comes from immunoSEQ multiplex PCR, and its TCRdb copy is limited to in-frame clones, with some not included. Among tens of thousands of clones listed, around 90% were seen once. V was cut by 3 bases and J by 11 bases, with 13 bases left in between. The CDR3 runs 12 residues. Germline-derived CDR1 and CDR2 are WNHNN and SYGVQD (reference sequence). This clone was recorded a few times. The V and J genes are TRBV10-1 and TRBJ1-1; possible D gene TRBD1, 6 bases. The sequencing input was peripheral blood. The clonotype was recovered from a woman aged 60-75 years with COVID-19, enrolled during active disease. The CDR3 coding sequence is TGCGCCAGCAGTGACCGTCAGGGGCACGCTTTCTTT. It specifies CASSDRQGHAFF.